The clone carrying this T cell receptor beta chain was detected ten times or more. What it binds is not known. The treatment is: oral pan-JAK inhibitor, 5-10 mg twice daily. This specimen belongs to a study of CD8+ T cells in alopecia areata. Study-wide points: Amid tofacitinib therapy, many expanded lesional clones stayed present in scalp and blood.

The germline V and J ends were trimmed by 8 bases and 9 bases, with 8 bases remaining between them. The CDR3 is 10 residues long. In germline, CDR1 is SEHNR, CDR2 FQNEAQ (reference sequence). Sequencing templates came from extracted RNA that was reverse transcribed into cDNA. TCRdb's copy holds only in-frame clones and misses some; the assay was immunoSEQ multiplex PCR. Here the sample spans about 70,000 clones, approximately 30% being singletons. The specimen comprised CD8+ T cells sorted from blood, sampled at week 4, from a patient treated with tofacitinib. The chain carries TRBV7-9 and TRBJ2-1; D tentatively reads TRBD1 or TRBD2 (5 bases each). This sequence originates from a human donor with alopecia areata. The CDR3 spells CASAGGEQFF. CDR3 nucleotides: TGTGCCAGCGCTGGGGGTGAGCAGTTCTTC.